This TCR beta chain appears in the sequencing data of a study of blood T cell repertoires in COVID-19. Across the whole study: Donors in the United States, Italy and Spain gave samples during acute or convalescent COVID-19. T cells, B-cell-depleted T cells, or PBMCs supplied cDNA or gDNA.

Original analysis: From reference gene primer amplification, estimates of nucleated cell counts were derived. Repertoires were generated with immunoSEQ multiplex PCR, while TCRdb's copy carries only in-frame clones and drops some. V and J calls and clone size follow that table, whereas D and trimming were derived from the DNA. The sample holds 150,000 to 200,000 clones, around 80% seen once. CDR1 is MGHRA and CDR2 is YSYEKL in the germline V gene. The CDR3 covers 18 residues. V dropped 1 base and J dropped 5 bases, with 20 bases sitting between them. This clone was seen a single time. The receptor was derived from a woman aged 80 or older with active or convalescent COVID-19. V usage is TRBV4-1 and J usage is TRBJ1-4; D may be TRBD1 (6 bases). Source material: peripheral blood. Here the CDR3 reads CASSQGPGAPTRNEKLFF. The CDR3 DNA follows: TGCGCCAGCAGCCAAGGCCCAGGGGCCCCAACAAGGAATGAAAAACTGTTTTTT.